The present T cell receptor beta chain was sequenced within a study of shared clonotypes between healthy human individuals. The wider study: CD4 naive and CD4 memory each took three plates per donor, while CD8 naive took two and CD8 memory one. Study-level points and caveats: Sample collection involved blood only; tissue repertoires are likely different. Despite large depth, rarefaction showed incomplete sorted-subset sequencing.

Profiling relied on immunoSEQ multiplex PCR, and the TCRdb table lists in-frame clones only, not all of them. Among some 2.3 million clones listed, more than 80% were seen once. Healthy HIV-negative adults without recent acute infections or vaccinations served as donors. As regards this clone: The antigen remains unidentified.

The sequence was obtained from a man between 18 and 29 years old in good health. Some clones in this sample may be carry-over from other donors' samples. The sequenced sample consisted of naive CD4+ T cells from PBMCs. Subset denoted: CD45RA+ positively selected.

CDR3 region: CASKDTLNTGELFF. CDR3 bases: TGTGCCAGCAAGGACACCTTGAACACCGGGGAGCTGTTTTTT. The genes are TRBV6-5 and TRBJ2-2, with D tentatively TRBD1 (5 bases). Germline V CDR1 and CDR2: MNHEY, SVGAGI. V was pared by 7 bases and J by 1 base, with 10 bases between. This CDR3 has 14 amino acids.